This TCR beta chain was observed in a study of blood T cell repertoires in COVID-19. The wider study: Acute-phase and convalescent COVID-19 samples originated in the United States, Italy and Spain. In each case, the material was cDNA or gDNA derived from T cells, B-cell-depleted T cells, or PBMCs.

Authors' processing steps: Estimation of nucleated cell counts was performed using reference gene primer amplification. Sequenced by immunoSEQ multiplex PCR; TCRdb stores in-frame clones only, minus some. Clone size and the V and J calls come from that table; the DNA yielded D and trimming. The sample includes 50,000 to 75,000 clones, 87% of them seen just once. The CDR3 spans 15 residues. The V end lost 9 bases, the J end lost 2 bases, and 17 bases lay between the germline ends. Germline loops: CDR1 LNHDA, CDR2 SQIVND (reference sequence). The source is a man at least 80 years old in a cohort sampled during active COVID-19. The V and J genes are TRBV19 and TRBJ1-5, with a weak D call TRBD1 (6 bases). The sequencing input was peripheral blood. The CDR3 sequence is CASNDRLWGNQPQHF. The CDR3 coding sequence is TGTGCCAGCAATGACAGGCTTTGGGGCAATCAGCCCCAGCATTTT.